This T cell receptor (beta chain) appears in the sequencing data of a study of T cell responses to AZD1222 COVID-19 vaccine. Notes on the study in general: Seropositive at baseline were only a handful of AZD1222 recipients.

The CDR3 loop spans 14 amino acids. V lost 4 bases and J lost 4, with 13 bases in between. Germline V gene sequence: CDR1 KGHSH, CDR2 LQKENI. The repertoire was sequenced with immunoSEQ multiplex PCR; TCRdb's copy has only in-frame clones and lacks some. This table holds just under 80,000 clones, 92% found once. Comments on this clone: Its antigen is unknown.

Material: peripheral blood, obtained 28 days after the second AZD1222 dose. The J gene is TRBJ1-2, the V gene TRBV18; D unresolved. This clonotype originated in an adult who received the AZD1222 COVID-19 vaccine. CDR3 sequence: CASSLERAGYGYTF. In DNA, the CDR3 is TGTGCCAGCTCACTTGAGCGCGCGGGCTATGGCTACACCTTC.